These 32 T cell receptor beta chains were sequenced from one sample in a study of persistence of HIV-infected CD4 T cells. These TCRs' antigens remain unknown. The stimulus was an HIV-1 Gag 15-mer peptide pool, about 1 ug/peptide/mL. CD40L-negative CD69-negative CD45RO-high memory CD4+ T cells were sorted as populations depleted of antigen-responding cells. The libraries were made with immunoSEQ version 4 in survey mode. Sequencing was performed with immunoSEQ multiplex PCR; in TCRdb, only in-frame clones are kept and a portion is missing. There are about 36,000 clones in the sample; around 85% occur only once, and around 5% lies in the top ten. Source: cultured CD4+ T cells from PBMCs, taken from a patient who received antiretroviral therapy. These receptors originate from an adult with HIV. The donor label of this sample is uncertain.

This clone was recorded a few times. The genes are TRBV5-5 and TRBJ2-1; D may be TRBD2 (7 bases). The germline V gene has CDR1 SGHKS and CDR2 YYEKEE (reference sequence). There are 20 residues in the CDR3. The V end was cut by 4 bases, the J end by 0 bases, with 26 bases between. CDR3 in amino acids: CASSRRGGDSGLSSYNEQFF. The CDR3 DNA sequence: TGTGCCAGCAGCAGAAGAGGGGGTGATAGCGGGCTGAGCTCCTACAATGAGCAGTTCTTC.

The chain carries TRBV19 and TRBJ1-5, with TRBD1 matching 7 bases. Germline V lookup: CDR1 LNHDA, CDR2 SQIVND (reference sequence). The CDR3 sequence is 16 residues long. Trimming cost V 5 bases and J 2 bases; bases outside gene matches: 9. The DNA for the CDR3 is TGTGCCAGTAGTCCGCGGGACAGAGGAGGCAATCAGCCCCAGCATTTT. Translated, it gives CASSPRDRGGNQPQHF.

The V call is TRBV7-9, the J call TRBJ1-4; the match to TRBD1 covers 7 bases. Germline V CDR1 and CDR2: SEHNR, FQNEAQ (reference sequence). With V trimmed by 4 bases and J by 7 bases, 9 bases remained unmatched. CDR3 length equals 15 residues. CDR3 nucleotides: TGTGCCAGCAGCTACGAGGGGGCGCGGGGTGAAAAACTGTTTTTT. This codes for CASSYEGARGEKLFF.

CDR3 nucleotide sequence: TGTGCTAGTGGTCCCGACAGGGTGGCTTCACCCCTCCACTTT. Amino acids: CASGPDRVASPLHF. The chain uses TRBV12-5 and TRBJ1-6, with 7 nucleotides matching TRBD1. Germline loops: CDR1 LGHNT, CDR2 FRNRAP. The junction had 7 bases not matched to a gene; V was cut back by 5 bases and J by 9 bases. The CDR3 totals 14 residues.

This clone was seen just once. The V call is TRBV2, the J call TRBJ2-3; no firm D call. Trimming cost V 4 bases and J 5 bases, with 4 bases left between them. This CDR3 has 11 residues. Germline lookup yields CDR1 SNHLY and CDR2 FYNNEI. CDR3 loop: CASSAKDTQYF. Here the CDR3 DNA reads TGTGCCAGCAGTGCCAAAGATACGCAGTATTTT.

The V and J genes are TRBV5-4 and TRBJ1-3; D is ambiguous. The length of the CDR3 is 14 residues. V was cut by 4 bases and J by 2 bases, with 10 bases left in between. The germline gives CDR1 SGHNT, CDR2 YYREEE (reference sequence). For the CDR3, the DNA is TGTGCCAGCAGCAGGGCCCAGCCTGGAAACACCATATATTTT. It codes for CASSRAQPGNTIYF.

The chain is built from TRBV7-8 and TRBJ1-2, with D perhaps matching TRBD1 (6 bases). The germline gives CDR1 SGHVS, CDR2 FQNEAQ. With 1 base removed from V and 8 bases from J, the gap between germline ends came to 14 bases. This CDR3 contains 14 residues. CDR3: CASSLVRDKGGYTF. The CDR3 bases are TGTGCCAGCAGCTTAGTCCGGGACAAGGGGGGCTACACCTTC.

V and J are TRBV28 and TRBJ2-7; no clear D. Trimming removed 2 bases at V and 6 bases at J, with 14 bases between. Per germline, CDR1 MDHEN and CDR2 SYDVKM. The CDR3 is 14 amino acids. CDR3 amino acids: CASSLLPRSREQYF. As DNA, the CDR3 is TGTGCCAGCAGTTTACTGCCCCGGTCCCGCGAGCAGTACTTC.

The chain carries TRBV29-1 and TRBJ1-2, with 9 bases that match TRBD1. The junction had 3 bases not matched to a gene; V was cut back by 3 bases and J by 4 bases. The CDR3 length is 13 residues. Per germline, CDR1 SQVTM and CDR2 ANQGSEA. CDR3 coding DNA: TGCAGCGTTGATGTGGGACAGGGCTATGGCTACACCTTC. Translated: CSVDVGQGYGYTF. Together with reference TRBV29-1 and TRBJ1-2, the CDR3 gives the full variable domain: SAVISQKPSRDICQRGTSLTIQCQVDSQVTMMFWYRQQPGQSLTLIATANQGSEATYESGFVIDKFPISRPNLTFSTLTVSNMSPEDSSIYLCSVDVGQGYGYTFGSGTRLTVV.

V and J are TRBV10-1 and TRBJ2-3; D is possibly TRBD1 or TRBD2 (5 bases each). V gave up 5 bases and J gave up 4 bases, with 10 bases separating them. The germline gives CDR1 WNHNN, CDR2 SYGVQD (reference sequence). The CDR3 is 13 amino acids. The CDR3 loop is CASSSGQADTQYF. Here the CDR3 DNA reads TGCGCCAGCAGTAGCGGACAAGCAGATACGCAGTATTTT.

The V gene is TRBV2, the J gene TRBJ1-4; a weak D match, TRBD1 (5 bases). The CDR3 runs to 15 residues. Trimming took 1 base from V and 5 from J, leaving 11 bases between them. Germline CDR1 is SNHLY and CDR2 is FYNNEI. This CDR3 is CASSEEGRANEKLFF. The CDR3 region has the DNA TGTGCCAGCAGTGAAGAGGGCAGGGCAAATGAAAAACTGTTTTTT.

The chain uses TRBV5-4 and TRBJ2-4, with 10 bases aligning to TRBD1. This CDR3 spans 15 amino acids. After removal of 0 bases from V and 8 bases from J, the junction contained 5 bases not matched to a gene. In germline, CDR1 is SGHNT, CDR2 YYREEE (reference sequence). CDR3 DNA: TGTGCCAGCAGCTTGGGACAGGGGGCGCCGGACATTCAGTACTTC. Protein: CASSLGQGAPDIQYF.

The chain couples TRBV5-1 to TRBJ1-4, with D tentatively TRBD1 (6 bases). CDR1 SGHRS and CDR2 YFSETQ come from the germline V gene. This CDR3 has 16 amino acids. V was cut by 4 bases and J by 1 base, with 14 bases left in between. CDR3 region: CASSARTAKTNEKLFF. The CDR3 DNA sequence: TGCGCCAGCAGCGCCCGGACAGCCAAAACTAATGAAAAACTGTTTTTT. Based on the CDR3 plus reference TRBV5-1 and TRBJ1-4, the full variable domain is KAGVTQTPRYLIKTRGQQVTLSCSPISGHRSVSWYQQTPGQGLQFLFEYFSETQRNKGNFPGRFSGRQFSNSRSEMNVSTLELGDSALYLCASSARTAKTNEKLFFGSGTQLSVL.

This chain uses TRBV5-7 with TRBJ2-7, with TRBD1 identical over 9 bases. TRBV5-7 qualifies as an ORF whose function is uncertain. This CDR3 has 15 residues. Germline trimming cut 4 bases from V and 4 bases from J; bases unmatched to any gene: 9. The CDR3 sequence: CASSHYRDRVYEQYF. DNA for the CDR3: TGTGCCAGCAGCCACTACCGGGACAGGGTTTACGAGCAGTACTTC.

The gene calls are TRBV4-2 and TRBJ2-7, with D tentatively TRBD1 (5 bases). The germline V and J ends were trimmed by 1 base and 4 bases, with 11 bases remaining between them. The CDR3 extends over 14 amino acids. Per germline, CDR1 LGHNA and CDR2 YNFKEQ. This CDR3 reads CASSQGAGPYEQYF. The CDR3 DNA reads TGTGCCAGCAGCCAAGGCGCAGGGCCTTACGAGCAGTACTTC.

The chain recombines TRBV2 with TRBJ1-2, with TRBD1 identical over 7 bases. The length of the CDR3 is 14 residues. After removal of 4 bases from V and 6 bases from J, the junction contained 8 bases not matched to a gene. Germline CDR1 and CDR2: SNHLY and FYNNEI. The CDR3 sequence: CASSGRGRGHGYTF. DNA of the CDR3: TGTGCCAGCAGTGGAAGGGGGCGCGGGCATGGCTACACCTTC.

The CDR3 loop reads CSASLDRLGQPQHF. The CDR3 DNA sequence: TGCAGTGCTAGTCTCGACCGGCTTGGGCAGCCCCAGCATTTT. The chain couples TRBV20-1 to TRBJ1-5; D unclear. CDR1 and CDR2 from the germline V gene are DFQATT and SNEGSKA (reference sequence). This CDR3 has 14 residues. With 3 bases removed from V and 7 bases from J, the gap between germline ends came to 16 bases.

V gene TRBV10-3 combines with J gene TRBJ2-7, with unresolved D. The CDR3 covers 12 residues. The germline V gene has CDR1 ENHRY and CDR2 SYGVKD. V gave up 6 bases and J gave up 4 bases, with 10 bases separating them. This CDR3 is CAISNSKYEQYF. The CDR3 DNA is TGTGCCATCAGCAATTCTAAGTACGAGCAGTACTTC.

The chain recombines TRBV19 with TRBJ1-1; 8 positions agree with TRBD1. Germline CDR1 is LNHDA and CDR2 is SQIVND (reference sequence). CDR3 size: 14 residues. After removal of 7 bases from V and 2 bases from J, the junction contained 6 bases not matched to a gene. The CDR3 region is CASTRTGTNTEAFF. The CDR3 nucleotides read TGTGCCAGTACCCGGACAGGGACTAACACTGAAGCTTTCTTT.

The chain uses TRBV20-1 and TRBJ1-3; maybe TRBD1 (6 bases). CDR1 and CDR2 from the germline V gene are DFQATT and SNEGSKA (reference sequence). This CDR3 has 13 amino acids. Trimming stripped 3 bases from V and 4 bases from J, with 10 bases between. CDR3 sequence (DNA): TGCAGTGCTAGTTGGACAGACGGAAACACCATATATTTT. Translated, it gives CSASWTDGNTIYF.

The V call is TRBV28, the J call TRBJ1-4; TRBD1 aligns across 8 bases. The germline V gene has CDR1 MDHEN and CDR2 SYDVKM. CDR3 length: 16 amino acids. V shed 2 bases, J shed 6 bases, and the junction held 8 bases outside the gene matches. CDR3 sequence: CASSLVGTGLDEKLFF. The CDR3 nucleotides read TGTGCCAGCAGTTTAGTCGGGACAGGTCTGGATGAAAAACTGTTTTTT.

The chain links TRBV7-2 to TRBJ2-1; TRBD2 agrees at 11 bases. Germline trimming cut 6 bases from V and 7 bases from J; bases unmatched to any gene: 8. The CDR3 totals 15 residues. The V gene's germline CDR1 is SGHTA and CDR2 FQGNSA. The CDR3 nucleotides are TGTGCCAGCAGAAAAACTAGCGGGGGAGCTAATGAGCAGTTCTTC. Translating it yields CASRKTSGGANEQFF.

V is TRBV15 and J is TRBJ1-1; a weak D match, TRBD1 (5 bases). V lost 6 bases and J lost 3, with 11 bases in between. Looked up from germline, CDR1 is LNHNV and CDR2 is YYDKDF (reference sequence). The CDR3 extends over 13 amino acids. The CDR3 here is CATREIQDTEAFF. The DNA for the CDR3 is TGTGCCACCAGAGAGATACAGGACACTGAAGCTTTCTTT.

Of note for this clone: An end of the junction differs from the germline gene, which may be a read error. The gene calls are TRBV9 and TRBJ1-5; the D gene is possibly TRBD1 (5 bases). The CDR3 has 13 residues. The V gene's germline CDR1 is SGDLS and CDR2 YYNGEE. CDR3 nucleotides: TGTGTCAGCAGCGTAGAGTTGTGGGGCCCCCAGCATTTT. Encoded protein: CVSSVELWGPQHF.

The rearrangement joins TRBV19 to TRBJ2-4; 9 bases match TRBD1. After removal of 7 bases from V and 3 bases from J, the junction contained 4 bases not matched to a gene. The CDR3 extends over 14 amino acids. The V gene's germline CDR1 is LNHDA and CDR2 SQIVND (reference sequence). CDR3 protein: CASMRTGDKNIQYF. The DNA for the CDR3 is TGTGCCAGTATGAGGACAGGGGACAAAAACATTCAGTACTTC.

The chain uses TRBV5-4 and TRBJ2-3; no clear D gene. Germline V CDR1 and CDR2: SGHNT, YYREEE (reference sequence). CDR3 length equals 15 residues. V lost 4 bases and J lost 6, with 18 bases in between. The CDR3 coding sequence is TGTGCCAGCAGCCCGCGTCTGAGTGGGGATGATACGCAGTATTTT. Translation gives CASSPRLSGDDTQYF. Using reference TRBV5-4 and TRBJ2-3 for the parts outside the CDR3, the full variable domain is ETGVTQSPTHLIKTRGQQVTLRCSSQSGHNTVSWYQQALGQGPQFIFQYYREEENGRGNFPPRFSGLQFPNYSSELNVNALELDDSALYLCASSPRLSGDDTQYFGPGTRLTVL.

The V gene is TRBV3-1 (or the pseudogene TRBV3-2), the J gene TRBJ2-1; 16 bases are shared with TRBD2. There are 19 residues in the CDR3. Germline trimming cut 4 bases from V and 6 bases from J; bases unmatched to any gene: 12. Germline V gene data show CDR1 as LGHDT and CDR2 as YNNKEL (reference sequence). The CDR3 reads CASSLPGTSGGATSNEQFF. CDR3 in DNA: TGTGCCAGCAGCCTTCCCGGGACTAGCGGGGGGGCAACTAGCAATGAGCAGTTCTTC.

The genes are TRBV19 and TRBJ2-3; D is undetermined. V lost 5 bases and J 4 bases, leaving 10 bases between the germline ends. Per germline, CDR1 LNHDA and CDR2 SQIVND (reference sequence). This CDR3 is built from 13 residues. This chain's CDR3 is CASSLRMADTQYF. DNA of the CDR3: TGTGCCAGTAGTCTCCGGATGGCAGATACGCAGTATTTT. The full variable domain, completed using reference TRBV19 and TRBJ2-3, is DGGITQSPKYLFRKEGQNVTLSCEQNLNHDAMYWYRQDPGQGLRLIYYSQIVNDFQKGDIAEGYSVSREKKESFPLTVTSAQKNPTAFYLCASSLRMADTQYFGPGTRLTVL.

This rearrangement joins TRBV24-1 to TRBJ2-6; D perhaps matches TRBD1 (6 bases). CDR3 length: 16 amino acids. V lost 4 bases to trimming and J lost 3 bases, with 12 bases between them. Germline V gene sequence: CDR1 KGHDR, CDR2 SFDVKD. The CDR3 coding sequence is TGTGCCACCAGTGAAAGAACAGGGTTTGGGGCCAACGTCCTGACTTTC. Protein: CATSERTGFGANVLTF.

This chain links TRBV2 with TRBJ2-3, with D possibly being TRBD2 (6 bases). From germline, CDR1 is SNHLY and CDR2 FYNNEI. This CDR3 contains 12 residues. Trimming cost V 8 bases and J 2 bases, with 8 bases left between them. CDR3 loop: CASGGNTDTQYF. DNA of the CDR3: TGTGCCAGCGGGGGGAACACAGATACGCAGTATTTT.

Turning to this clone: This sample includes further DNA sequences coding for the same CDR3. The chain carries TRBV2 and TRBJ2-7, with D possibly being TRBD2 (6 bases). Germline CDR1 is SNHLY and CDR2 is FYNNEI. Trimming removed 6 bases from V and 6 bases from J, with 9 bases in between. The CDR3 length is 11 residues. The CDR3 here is CASRRGPEQYF. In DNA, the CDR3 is TGTGCCAGCAGGCGGGGTCCCGAGCAGTACTTC. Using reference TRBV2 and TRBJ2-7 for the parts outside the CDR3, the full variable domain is EPEVTQTPSHQVTQMGQEVILRCVPISNHLYFYWYRQILGQKVEFLVSFYNNEISEKSEIFDDQFSVERPDGSNFTLKIRSTKLEDSAMYFCASRRGPEQYFGPGTRLTVT.

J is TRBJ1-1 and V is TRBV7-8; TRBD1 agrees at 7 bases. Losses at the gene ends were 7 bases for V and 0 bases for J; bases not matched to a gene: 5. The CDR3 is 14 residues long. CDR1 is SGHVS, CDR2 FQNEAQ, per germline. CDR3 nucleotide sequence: TGTGCCAGCAACCCGGGACAGATGAACACTGAAGCTTTCTTT. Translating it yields CASNPGQMNTEAFF.